Listed below are T cell receptor beta chains from one sample, sequenced in a study of T cells in localized non-small cell lung cancer. Repertoires were generated with immunoSEQ multiplex PCR, while TCRdb's copy carries only in-frame clones and drops some. The sample records 11,000 or so clones, about 83% being singletons. The sample consisted of peripheral blood, taken before any cancer treatment. These receptors were taken from a male donor at least 60 years old with stage I lung adenocarcinoma. Each CDR3 is given with its conserved first and last residue. Fields, in order: D gene, V gene, J gene, clone size, CDR3 DNA, CDR3 protein. The D gene is left open where the match is weak. Rows may omit the clone size; those that give it use once, few, many or a size class.

d_call: -
v_call: TRBV7-2
j_call: TRBJ2-1
clone_size: -
cdr3_nt: TGTGCCAGCAGCCCCCAAGTCGGGACCAGTCGGAATAATGAGCAGTTCTTC
cdr3_aa: CASSPQVGTSRNNEQFF

d_call: TRBD2
v_call: TRBV7-3
j_call: TRBJ2-5
clone_size: -
cdr3_nt: TGTGCCAGCAGCCTGACGGGGGGTATGGAGACCCAGTACTTC
cdr3_aa: CASSLTGGMETQYF

d_call: TRBD1
v_call: TRBV7-9
j_call: TRBJ1-4
clone_size: once
cdr3_nt: TGTGCCAGCAGCTTATCAGGGGGGCTCGAAAAACTGTTTTTT
cdr3_aa: CASSLSGGLEKLFF

d_call: -
v_call: TRBV7-2
j_call: TRBJ1-6
clone_size: -
cdr3_nt: TGTGCCAGCAGCTGGGGGTGGGGTCAGGGGAATTCACCCCTCCACTTT
cdr3_aa: CASSWGWGQGNSPLHF

d_call: -
v_call: TRBV19
j_call: TRBJ1-2
clone_size: -
cdr3_nt: TGTGCCAGTAGTCGTTCGAGTGTCGAGGGAAACTATGGCTACACCTTC
cdr3_aa: CASSRSSVEGNYGYTF

d_call: TRBD1
v_call: TRBV2
j_call: TRBJ2-7
clone_size: -
cdr3_nt: TGTGCCAGCAGTGAACCCCAGGGGGCAGGGTACGAGCAGTACTTC
cdr3_aa: CASSEPQGAGYEQYF

d_call: -
v_call: TRBV6-1
j_call: TRBJ1-5
clone_size: -
cdr3_nt: TGTGCCAGCAGTGAAGCGCACGGGGGAGGTCAGCCCCAGCATTTT
cdr3_aa: CASSEAHGGGQPQHF

d_call: -
v_call: TRBV2
j_call: TRBJ1-1
clone_size: -
cdr3_nt: TGTGCCAGCAGTGAGAGGGGCCGAGCGGCTTTCTTT
cdr3_aa: CASSERGRAAFF

d_call: TRBD1
v_call: TRBV18
j_call: TRBJ2-7
clone_size: -
cdr3_nt: TGTGCCAGCTCACCCCTTCAGGGGGCATCTTACGAGCAGTACTTC
cdr3_aa: CASSPLQGASYEQYF

d_call: -
v_call: TRBV27
j_call: TRBJ2-1
clone_size: -
cdr3_nt: TGTGCCAGCAGTCCCCGGGTCAGGAGCTCCTACAATGAGCAGTTCTTC
cdr3_aa: CASSPRVRSSYNEQFF